This T cell receptor beta chain emerged from a study of cytotoxic CD8 clonotypes in ibrutinib-treated CLL. Study background: Mean per-sample yields comprised about 250,000 productive templates and 94,082 productive rearrangements. Findings and caveats of the study: Clonality increased at ibrutinib response, then returned toward baseline at progression. Patients showed higher baseline clonality than age-matched healthy donors, and it tracked circulating CD8+ T-cell counts. The times at which samples were taken varied between sustained-remission and progressing patients.

This clone was observed a few times. The antigen is unknown. CDR1 is SGDLS, CDR2 YYNGEE, per germline. This CDR3 region has 11 residues. Trimming shortened V by 0 bases and J by 6 bases, and 3 bases separated the two germline ends. Sequenced by immunoSEQ multiplex PCR; TCRdb stores in-frame clones only, minus some. The sample holds 250,000 to 350,000 clones, approximately 76% seen once. V and J are TRBV9 and TRBJ1-1; unclear D gene. The sequence came from a human donor with chronic lymphocytic leukemia. The sequencing used PBMCs, collected at disease progression, from a patient treated with ibrutinib. The CDR3, as DNA: TGTGCCAGCAGCGTAGGGGCTGAAGCTTTCTTT. Its translation is CASSVGAEAFF.